Listed below are T cell receptor beta chains from one sample, sequenced in a study of graft-versus-host responses after intestinal transplantation. Repertoires were generated with immunoSEQ multiplex PCR, while TCRdb's copy carries only in-frame clones and drops some. The table records fewer than 8,500 clones, 93% of them present only once. Sequencing was performed on PBMCs, taken 11 days after intestinal transplantation. The receptors stem from a human patient who received an intestinal transplant, so some T cells may come from the graft donor. Both conserved end residues are part of each CDR3. A D gene is named only where the DNA matches it firmly. Some rows have no size entry. The others give once, few or many, or a class for an expanded clone.

TRBV14	-	TRBJ2-5	-	CASSQEAGREVQETQYF	TGTGCCAGCAGCCAAGAAGCCGGCAGAGAGGTTCAAGAGACCCAGTACTTC
TRBV9	TRBD1	TRBJ2-6	-	CASSGTGVGAGANVLTF	TGTGCCAGCAGCGGGACAGGGGTTGGTGCTGGGGCCAACGTCCTGACTTTC
TRBV9	TRBD1	TRBJ1-1	-	CASSAGGNTEAFF	TGTGCCAGCAGCGCAGGGGGGAACACTGAAGCTTTCTTT
TRBV28	-	TRBJ1-2	-	CASSSRGRRFVYGYTF	TGTGCCAGCAGCTCACGAGGGAGGAGGTTTGTCTATGGCTACACCTTC
TRBV2	-	TRBJ1-3	once	CASEGGSGNTIYF	TGTGCCTCCGAGGGGGGGTCTGGAAACACCATATATTTT
TRBV6-1	TRBD1	TRBJ2-7	-	CASREGTGSYEQYF	TGTGCCAGCAGGGAAGGGACAGGGTCGTACGAGCAGTACTTC
TRBV28	TRBD2	TRBJ2-5	-	CASSLSGEETQYF	TGTGCCAGCAGTTTAAGCGGGGAAGAGACCCAGTACTTC
TRBV27	-	TRBJ2-2	once	CASSLSVQGNTGELFF	TGTGCCAGCAGTTTATCCGTTCAGGGGAACACCGGGGAGCTGTTTTTT
TRBV6-5	TRBD2	TRBJ2-5	-	CASTYRGREGETQYF	TGTGCCAGCACCTACAGAGGGAGGGAGGGAGAGACCCAGTACTTC
TRBV11-2	-	TRBJ1-1	once	CASSSPHGIREAFF	TGTGCCAGCAGCTCACCCCACGGGATTAGGGAAGCTTTCTTT
TRBV6-6	-	TRBJ1-3	-	CASRLQGPENTIYF	TGCGCCAGCAGGCTACAGGGACCCGAAAACACCATATATTTT
TRBV5-1	-	TRBJ2-7	once	CASSLQGDSYEQYF	TGCGCCAGCAGCTTACAGGGAGACTCCTACGAGCAGTACTTC
TRBV5-1	TRBD1	TRBJ2-1	-	CASSYEGGAEQFF	TGCGCCAGCAGCTACGAAGGGGGCGCTGAGCAGTTCTTC
TRBV2	TRBD2	TRBJ2-1	-	CASSRLAGDNEQFF	TGTGCCAGCAGTAGACTAGCGGGGGACAATGAGCAGTTCTTC
TRBV5-8	-	TRBJ1-1	-	CASSLGRPTANTEAFF	TGTGCCAGCAGCTTGGGCCGACCCACAGCGAACACTGAAGCTTTCTTT
TRBV29-1	-	TRBJ1-3	-	CSVGRLEGVGNTIYF	TGCAGCGTTGGTAGGCTTGAGGGAGTTGGAAACACCATATATTTT
TRBV5-1	TRBD1	TRBJ1-5	-	CASSSTGTGSQPQHF	TGCGCCAGCAGCTCCACCGGGACAGGGAGTCAGCCCCAGCATTTT
TRBV27	-	TRBJ1-5	-	CASSFSGIAQPQHF	TGTGCCAGCAGTTTTTCGGGGATAGCTCAGCCCCAGCATTTT
TRBV2	TRBD1	TRBJ1-5	-	CASTPSTGANQPQHF	TGTGCCAGCACCCCCTCGACAGGGGCCAATCAGCCCCAGCATTTT
TRBV10-2	-	TRBJ2-7	once	CASSEGRSTYEQYF	TGCGCCAGCTCCGAGGGCCGATCCACCTACGAGCAGTACTTC
TRBV19	TRBD1	TRBJ1-5	-	CASSIWTGVSQPQHF	TGTGCCAGTAGTATCTGGACAGGGGTAAGTCAGCCCCAGCATTTT
TRBV2	TRBD2	TRBJ2-5	-	CASSAGGSPRETQYF	TGTGCCAGCAGTGCGGGGGGGTCGCCTAGGGAGACCCAGTACTTC
TRBV13	TRBD2	TRBJ2-5	few	CASSYGAGFHQETQYF	TGTGCCAGCAGCTACGGAGCGGGATTTCACCAAGAGACCCAGTACTTC
TRBV9	TRBD2	TRBJ2-1	once	CASSVGSSGGRYNEQFF	TGTGCCAGCAGCGTGGGCTCCTCGGGAGGGCGGTACAATGAGCAGTTCTTC
TRBV11-2	TRBD1	TRBJ1-6	once	CASSSRQGRDSPLHF	TGTGCCAGCAGCTCAAGACAGGGGAGAGATTCACCCCTCCACTTT
TRBV7-3	-	TRBJ2-2	-	CASSLIGGANTGELFF	TGTGCCAGCAGCTTAATAGGGGGGGCCAACACCGGGGAGCTGTTTTTT
TRBV6-6	TRBD1	TRBJ1-5	-	CASSYPGQGANQPQHF	TGTGCCAGCAGTTACCCGGGACAGGGGGCCAATCAGCCCCAGCATTTT
TRBV27	TRBD1	TRBJ1-5	-	CASRRTGEYSNQPQHF	TGTGCCAGCAGACGGACAGGGGAATATAGCAATCAGCCCCAGCATTTT
TRBV5-4	-	TRBJ2-7	few	CASSLAGSYEQYF	TGTGCCAGCAGCTTAGCAGGGTCCTACGAGCAGTACTTC
TRBV5-6	TRBD1	TRBJ1-1	-	CASSLRELGQLTEAFF	TGTGCCAGCAGCTTGAGGGAGTTGGGACAGTTGACTGAAGCTTTCTTT
TRBV11-2	-	TRBJ1-2	once	CASSSRSYGYTF	TGTGCCAGCAGCTCTCGTTCTTATGGCTACACCTTC
TRBV10-2	-	TRBJ1-3	-	CASSDGNSGNTIYF	TGCGCCAGCAGCGACGGGAACTCTGGAAACACCATATATTTT
TRBV5-1	-	TRBJ2-3	-	CASSLRIEADTQYF	TGCGCCAGCAGCTTACGGATTGAGGCAGATACGCAGTATTTT
TRBV27	TRBD2	TRBJ2-1	-	CASSSLAELYNEQFF	TGTGCCAGCAGTTCACTAGCGGAACTCTACAATGAGCAGTTCTTC
TRBV6-5	TRBD1	TRBJ1-1	-	CASSFELQGAGTEAFF	TGTGCCAGCAGTTTCGAACTGCAGGGGGCCGGCACTGAAGCTTTCTTT
TRBV18	TRBD1	TRBJ2-5	-	CASSRGTGGKETQYF	TGTGCCAGCTCCCGTGGGACAGGGGGCAAGGAGACCCAGTACTTC
TRBV5-1	TRBD2	TRBJ2-1	-	CASTSRGGYNEQFF	TGCGCCAGCACCTCCCGGGGGGGGTACAATGAGCAGTTCTTC
TRBV7-9	TRBD1	TRBJ1-3	-	CASSLVQGEASGNTIYF	TGTGCCAGCAGCTTAGTGCAGGGGGAAGCCTCTGGAAACACCATATATTTT
TRBV7-9	TRBD1	TRBJ2-2	-	CASSPGGAGELFF	TGTGCCAGCAGCCCAGGGGGAGCCGGGGAGCTGTTTTTT
TRBV7-3	-	TRBJ1-6	once	CASSWGGNSPLHF	TGTGCCAGCAGCTGGGGGGGGAATTCACCCCTCCACTTT
TRBV27	TRBD1	TRBJ2-1	-	CASSWDRGPRNEQFF	TGTGCCAGCAGTTGGGACAGGGGCCCTCGCAATGAGCAGTTCTTC
TRBV11-2	-	TRBJ2-2	-	CASSLGGGTGELFF	TGTGCCAGCAGCTTAGGGGGCGGCACCGGGGAGCTGTTTTTT
TRBV4-3	TRBD1	TRBJ2-1	-	CASSQDLRGPNEQFF	TGCGCCAGCAGCCAAGATCTCAGGGGGCCCAATGAGCAGTTCTTC